The 21 T cell receptor beta chains reported below all come from one sample, sequenced in a study of blood T cells in healthy people across ages (dated by TCRdb to the mid-2010s). The library was built by means of 5' RACE. Sequencing took place on an Illumina HiSeq 2500. A second roughly 7 to 11 cycle PCR used a sample-barcoded 5' primer and a J-beta primer mix. The raw public data were reprocessed by TCRdb itself: fastp quality trimming at Q25, MiXCR clonotype calling, in-frame beta chains only. CDR3 protein duplicates are merged, each entry listing the most common genes and DNA. In this sample the table shows over a million distinct CDR3 sequences, 45% to 70% of which occur a single time. 5.5% to 8% of the sample is in the top ten clones. Source material: blood. Every receptor here comes from a man aged 18-30 years in good health.

The chain has TRBV27 and TRBJ2-3, with 9 nucleotides matching TRBD2. V lost 5 bases to trimming and J lost 5 bases; unmatched junction nucleotides: 11. This CDR3 has 16 residues. CDR1 and CDR2 (germline): MNHEY, SMNVEV (reference sequence). DNA for the CDR3: TGTGCCAGCAGTAAAACGGGACTAGCAGGGATAGATACGCAGTATTTT. Residues: CASSKTGLAGIDTQYF.

This clonotype was observed a handful of times. The genes are TRBV15 and TRBJ2-3; D not resolved. Germline V CDR1 and CDR2: LNHNV, YYDKDF (reference sequence). Trimming cost V 2 bases and J 2 bases, with 8 bases left between them. This CDR3 spans 14 amino acids. The CDR3 bases are TGTGCCACCAGCAGACCTAGTATCACAGATACGCAGTATTTT. It yields the protein CATSRPSITDTQYF.

The J gene is TRBJ2-3, the V gene TRBV6-2 or TRBV6-3, with D uncertain. V lost 4 bases and J 6 bases, leaving 8 bases between the germline ends. Germline values: CDR1 MNHEY, CDR2 SVGEGT. The CDR3 sequence is 12 residues long. In nucleotides, the CDR3 is TGTGCCAGCAGTTCCACGGATGATACGCAGTATTTT. Its translation: CASSSTDDTQYF.

This clonotype has just one count. V and J are TRBV28 and TRBJ2-7; 7 bases align to TRBD1. Germline loops: CDR1 MDHEN, CDR2 SYDVKM. The length of the CDR3 is 12 residues. V was clipped by 6 bases and J by 6 bases; unmatched bases: 5. This CDR3 reads CASRGGPSEQYF. CDR3 DNA sequence: TGTGCCAGCAGAGGGGGCCCCTCCGAGCAGTACTTC.

The chain has TRBV27 and TRBJ2-6, with D unresolved. This CDR3 has 16 residues. Trimming cost V 6 bases and J 0 bases, with 12 bases left between them. CDR1 MNHEY and CDR2 SMNVEV come from the germline V gene (reference sequence). Written as DNA, the CDR3 is TGTGCCAGCAGCTCGGCCGGAGTCTCTGGGGCCAACGTCCTGACTTTC. Translation gives CASSSAGVSGANVLTF.

The gene calls are TRBV10-3 and TRBJ2-1; D is perhaps TRBD1 (6 bases). From germline, CDR1 is ENHRY and CDR2 SYGVKD. V lost 5 bases, J lost 3 bases, and 8 bases lay in between. The CDR3 is 13 residues long. Written as DNA, the CDR3 is TGTGCCATCAGTCAGGACAGCTACAATGAGCAGTTCTTC. It is translated as CAISQDSYNEQFF.

This clonotype occurred once. This chain uses TRBV9 with TRBJ2-1, with 8 bases that match TRBD2. CDR1 is SGDLS and CDR2 is YYNGEE in the germline V gene. Germline trimming cut 3 bases from V and 10 bases from J; bases unmatched to any gene: 12. The CDR3 runs to 15 residues. The CDR3 coding sequence is TGTGCCAGCAGCGGGACTATCGGGGGGGCTAGGGAGCAGTTCTTC. This encodes CASSGTIGGAREQFF.

This chain uses TRBV5-1 with TRBJ2-3; D is undetermined. The CDR3 is 14 amino acids. CDR1 and CDR2 (germline): SGHRS, YFSETQ. Trimming took off 4 bases at V and 4 bases at J, with 13 bases between the two ends. CDR3 protein: CASSPALVSDTQYF. DNA for the CDR3: TGCGCCAGCAGCCCAGCCCTAGTGTCAGATACGCAGTATTTT.

J is TRBJ1-5 and V is TRBV2; no firm D call. V dropped 4 bases and J dropped 2 bases, with 12 bases sitting between them. From germline, CDR1 is SNHLY and CDR2 FYNNEI. The CDR3 loop spans 15 amino acids. The CDR3 DNA reads as TGTGCCAGCAGTGCGACAACCGTACGCAATCAGCCCCAGCATTTT. Amino acids: CASSATTVRNQPQHF.

Only a few counts were recorded for this clonotype. This chain links TRBV7-9 with TRBJ2-5; D ambiguous. Germline-derived CDR1 and CDR2 are SEHNR and FQNEAQ (reference sequence). This CDR3 contains 14 residues. Trimming cost V 5 bases and J 9 bases, with 19 bases left between them. CDR3 nucleotides: TGTGCCAGCAGCCCTAACAGTGGTGTAACGGCCCAGTACTTC. It yields the protein CASSPNSGVTAQYF.

This chain joins TRBV5-1 and TRBJ2-3; 9 nucleotides match TRBD1. CDR3 length: 16 amino acids. J gave up 2 bases and V 7 bases, and 11 bases lay outside the gene matches. The germline CDR1 and CDR2 sequences are SGHRS and YFSETQ. Here the CDR3 DNA reads TGCGCCAGCGCTACGGGAACAGGGGGCACCACAGATACGCAGTATTTT. This sequence encodes CASATGTGGTTDTQYF.

The chain links TRBV6-2 or TRBV6-3 to TRBJ2-7, with 7 bases identical to TRBD1. The CDR3 runs to 14 residues. After removal of 11 bases from V and 0 bases from J, the junction contained 10 bases not matched to a gene. Per the germline V gene, CDR1 is MNHEY and CDR2 is SVGEGT. The DNA of the CDR3 is TGTGCCGTAAGACCGACAGGGTTCTCCTACGAGCAGTACTTC. Translating gives CAVRPTGFSYEQYF.

The chain employs TRBV10-2 and TRBJ2-7; the D gene is possibly TRBD2 (5 bases). The CDR3 is 12 amino acids. With 5 bases removed from V and 10 bases from J, the gap between germline ends came to 15 bases. The V gene's germline CDR1 is WSHSY and CDR2 SAAADI. Written as DNA, the CDR3 is TGCGCCAGCAGTTCTACGCCGGAGGCCCAGTACTTC. Translating it yields CASSSTPEAQYF.

This clonotype was seen only a few times. The CDR3, as DNA: TGTGCCAGCAGTGCGGCAGGGGAGCAGTTCTTC. This encodes CASSAAGEQFF. The rearrangement joins TRBV6-6 to TRBJ2-1; tentative D call: TRBD1 (5 bases). In germline, CDR1 is MNHNY, CDR2 SVGAGI (reference sequence). This CDR3 spans 11 amino acids. V dropped 5 bases and J dropped 10 bases, with 9 bases sitting between them.

The chain employs TRBV6-2 or TRBV6-3 and TRBJ2-7, with D perhaps TRBD1 (5 bases). Trimming pared 7 bases from V and 0 bases from J, leaving 16 bases between. This CDR3 spans 15 amino acids. Per germline, CDR1 MNHEY and CDR2 SVGEGT. DNA of the CDR3: TGTGCCAGCACCAAAGCTGGGGCGATCTCCTACGAGCAGTACTTC. Protein sequence: CASTKAGAISYEQYF.

The chain has TRBV4-3 and TRBJ1-4, with D unclear. V shed 0 bases and J shed 7 bases, with 18 bases lying between them. There are 17 residues in the CDR3. CDR1 LGHNA and CDR2 YSLEER come from the germline V gene. The CDR3 loop is CASSQEGSGMMVEKLFF. CDR3 bases: TGCGCCAGCAGCCAAGAAGGGAGCGGGATGATGGTTGAAAAACTGTTTTTT.

The gene calls are TRBV5-1 and TRBJ2-1; tentatively, D is TRBD2 (6 bases). TRBJ2-7 matches the DNA end more closely, so the J call is doubtful. The CDR3 is made up of 14 amino acids. The germline CDR1 and CDR2 sequences are SGHRS and YFSETQ. The CDR3 coding sequence is TGCGCCAGCAGCTTGGATGCAGGGCGGGGCGAGCAGTACTTC. Protein product: CASSLDAGRGEQYF.

This clonotype is a singleton in its sample. CDR3: CASSPLTGVAEQYF. The CDR3 DNA sequence: TGTGCCAGCAGTCCGTTGACAGGGGTCGCCGAGCAGTACTTC. The V call is TRBV12-3 or TRBV12-4, the J call TRBJ2-7, with 8 positions matching TRBD1. V was clipped by 5 bases and J by 6 bases; unmatched bases: 9. This CDR3 spans 14 amino acids.

The chain has TRBV7-2 and TRBJ1-5; no clear D gene. V was trimmed by 1 base and J by 6 bases, leaving 7 bases between them. Germline-derived CDR1 and CDR2 are SGHTA and FQGNSA. This CDR3 is built from 13 residues. The DNA for the CDR3 is TGTGCCAGCAGCTTAGAAGAGTCTCAGCCCCAGCATTTT. As protein: CASSLEESQPQHF.

This chain links TRBV6-2 or TRBV6-3 with TRBJ1-5; D may be TRBD1 (5 bases). The CDR3 consists of 14 residues. V lost 6 bases and J lost 6, with 15 bases in between. Germline V lookup: CDR1 MNHEY, CDR2 SVGEGT. The CDR3 nucleotides are TGTGCCAGCAGCCACGGGACGGGCAGTCAGCCCCAGCATTTT. Translated: CASSHGTGSQPQHF.

The J gene is TRBJ2-5, the V gene TRBV27, with 7 bases lining up with TRBD1. The J call may be in error: the DNA end matches TRBJ2-7 better. The CDR3 consists of 14 residues. Germline values: CDR1 MNHEY, CDR2 SMNVEV (reference sequence). As DNA, the CDR3 is TGTGCCAGCAGTCATCCGGGACAGCCGTACGAGCAGTACTTC. This codes for CASSHPGQPYEQYF.